The next 21 T cell receptor beta chains were all read from a single sample in a study of T cell responses to AZD1222 COVID-19 vaccine. The assay was immunoSEQ multiplex PCR, and TCRdb's table has in-frame clones only and misses some. The sample lists some 120,000 clones; approximately 85% were seen once. The sequencing here drew on peripheral blood, taken 28 days after the second AZD1222 dose. Receptors were obtained from an adult who received the AZD1222 COVID-19 vaccine.

The rearrangement joins TRBV9 to TRBJ1-2; D not resolved. Trimming took 1 base from V and 2 from J, leaving 6 bases between them. Germline assignment: CDR1 SGDLS and CDR2 YYNGEE. The CDR3 contains 13 residues. This chain's CDR3 is CASSVSGNYGYTF. For the CDR3, the DNA is TGTGCCAGCAGCGTAAGCGGGAACTATGGCTACACCTTC. Combining the CDR3 with reference TRBV9 and TRBJ1-2 gives the whole variable domain DSGVTQTPKHLITATGQRVTLRCSPRSGDLSVYWYQQSLDQGLQFLIQYYNGEERAKGNILERFSAQQFPDLHSELNLSSLELGDSALYFCASSVSGNYGYTFGSGTRLTVV.

The V and J genes are TRBV9 and TRBJ2-3; D is possibly TRBD1 (6 bases). The germline V and J ends were trimmed by 3 bases and 1 base, with 12 bases remaining between them. CDR1 is SGDLS, CDR2 YYNGEE, per germline. The CDR3 contains 15 residues. The CDR3 here is CASSGGTKGTDTQYF. The CDR3, as DNA: TGTGCCAGCAGCGGGGGGACAAAGGGCACAGATACGCAGTATTTT.

The CDR3 reads CASSPAELNNSPLHF. The CDR3 DNA sequence: TGTGCCAGTAGTCCGGCGGAGCTAAATAATTCACCCCTCCACTTT. V and J are TRBV19 and TRBJ1-6; D gene ambiguous. Germline CDR1 is LNHDA and CDR2 is SQIVND (reference sequence). The ends were cut back, 5 bases at V and 5 bases at J, with 13 bases in the middle. This CDR3 spans 15 amino acids.

The V gene is TRBV4-2, the J gene TRBJ1-3; D gene uncertain. This CDR3 region has 17 residues. Trimming stripped 1 base from V and 0 bases from J, with 13 bases between. Germline V gene lookup returns CDR1 LGHNA and CDR2 YNFKEQ. CDR3: CASSQVQAIYSGNTIYF. The DNA for the CDR3 is TGTGCCAGCAGCCAAGTCCAGGCGATATACTCTGGAAACACCATATATTTT.

V gene TRBV5-6 combines with J gene TRBJ1-4; 8 bases are shared with TRBD1. The CDR3 has 15 amino acids. Trimming took 3 bases from V and 8 from J; bases not matched to a gene: 9. Germline assignment: CDR1 SGHDT and CDR2 YYEEEE. This CDR3 is CASSYRTGRREKLFF. CDR3 sequence (DNA): TGTGCCAGCAGCTATCGGACAGGGAGGAGGGAAAAACTGTTTTTT.

This sequence joins TRBV14 and TRBJ2-1, with D tentatively TRBD2 (6 bases). The CDR3 is 17 amino acids. Trimming stripped 1 base from V and 0 bases from J, with 13 bases between. Per the germline V gene, CDR1 is SGHDN and CDR2 is FVKESK. The CDR3 DNA reads TGTGCCAGCAGCCAAGGTACGGGGGTCGACTCCTACAATGAGCAGTTCTTC. Translation: CASSQGTGVDSYNEQFF.

This chain connects TRBV7-8 to TRBJ1-5; D possibly corresponds to TRBD1 (6 bases). The length of the CDR3 is 16 residues. Germline loops: CDR1 SGHVS, CDR2 FQNEAQ. The germline V and J ends were trimmed by 3 bases and 3 bases, with 15 bases remaining between them. CDR3 in amino acids: CASSFLNRDNNQPQHF. DNA for the CDR3: TGTGCCAGCAGCTTTCTCAACCGGGACAACAATCAGCCCCAGCATTTT.

This chain links TRBV3-1 (or the pseudogene TRBV3-2) with TRBJ2-2; D is tentatively TRBD1 or TRBD2 (5 bases each). V gave up 0 bases and J gave up 0 bases, with 11 bases separating them. The CDR3 extends over 17 amino acids. Looked up from germline, CDR1 is LGHDT and CDR2 is YNNKEL (reference sequence). The CDR3 protein is CASSQEIGGPNTGELFF. The CDR3 DNA follows: TGTGCCAGCAGCCAAGAGATTGGGGGACCGAACACCGGGGAGCTGTTTTTT.

The chain links TRBV5-4 to TRBJ1-2; a possible D gene is TRBD1 (5 bases). CDR1 is SGHNT and CDR2 is YYREEE in the germline V gene (reference sequence). The CDR3 is 16 residues long. V lost 8 bases and J lost 3, with 23 bases in between. The CDR3 loop is CASSAGMRGQDYGYTF. The CDR3 DNA reads as TGTGCCAGTTCGGCGGGAATGAGGGGCCAGGACTATGGCTACACCTTC.

The V call is TRBV4-2, the J call TRBJ2-3, with D possibly being TRBD1 (5 bases). The germline gives CDR1 LGHNA, CDR2 YNFKEQ. The CDR3 spans 14 residues. The V end lost 5 bases, the J end lost 6 bases, and 15 bases lay between the germline ends. The CDR3 coding sequence is TGTGCCAGCAGCAGACAGTCGACGGATGATACGCAGTATTTT. Translated, it gives CASSRQSTDDTQYF.

This chain connects TRBV7-2 to TRBJ1-2; D possibly corresponds to TRBD1 (6 bases). The CDR3 has 14 amino acids. Germline V gene data show CDR1 as SGHTA and CDR2 as FQGNSA. The V gene lost 1 base and the J gene lost 6 bases, with 12 bases spanning the gap. CDR3 bases: TGTGCCAGCAGCTTAGAAGGGCAGGGGCATGGCTACACCTTC. It encodes CASSLEGQGHGYTF. The variable domain in full, completed from reference TRBV7-2 and TRBJ1-2, reads GAGVSQSPSNKVTEKGKDVELRCDPISGHTALYWYRQSLGQGLEFLIYFQGNSAPDKSGLPSDRFSAERTGGSVSTLTIQRTQQEDSAVYLCASSLEGQGHGYTFGSGTRLTVV.

This clone was counted a single time. The chain uses TRBV5-1 and TRBJ2-2; TRBD1 matches at 12 bases. The junction had 6 bases not matched to a gene; V was cut back by 5 bases and J by 7 bases. Per the germline V gene, CDR1 is SGHRS and CDR2 is YFSETQ. This CDR3 comprises 15 residues. The chain's CDR3 is CASRSGQGAFGELFF. The CDR3 DNA reads as TGCGCCAGCAGGTCGGGACAGGGGGCATTCGGGGAGCTGTTTTTT.

The V gene is TRBV23-1, the J gene TRBJ1-2; D gene unclear. TRBV23-1 is placed among ORFs of uncertain function. The CDR3 covers 13 residues. The germline V and J ends were trimmed by 7 bases and 3 bases, with 12 bases remaining between them. The DNA for the CDR3 is TGCGCCAGCATCGACCTTCCCTACTATGGCTACACCTTC. It is translated as CASIDLPYYGYTF.

V is TRBV5-4 and J is TRBJ2-1; perhaps D is TRBD1 or TRBD2 (6 bases each). Trimming cost V 5 bases and J 9 bases, with 21 bases left between them. The CDR3 has 15 amino acids. Per the germline V gene, CDR1 is SGHNT and CDR2 is YYREEE (reference sequence). The CDR3 sequence is CASSRQDGGIREQFF. The CDR3 coding sequence is TGTGCCAGCAGTCGACAGGACGGGGGAATTCGTGAGCAGTTCTTC.

V is TRBV5-5 and J is TRBJ2-7, with TRBD1 matching 8 bases. Germline V CDR1 and CDR2: SGHKS, YYEKEE (reference sequence). The CDR3 extends over 14 amino acids. V gave up 4 bases and J gave up 7 bases; unmatched junction bases: 10. For the CDR3, the DNA is TGTGCCAGCAGCATCGCAGGGGGCGCCCGGGAGCAGTACTTC. It yields the protein CASSIAGGAREQYF.

CDR3 protein: CASSDGRGIHTGELFF. For the CDR3, the DNA is TGCGCCAGCAGTGATGGCAGGGGGATCCACACCGGGGAGCTGTTTTTT. The chain combines TRBV10-1 with TRBJ2-2; the match to TRBD1 covers 7 bases. The germline V gene encodes CDR1 WNHNN and CDR2 SYGVQD (reference sequence). The CDR3 has 16 amino acids. Trimming removed 3 bases from V and 3 bases from J; junction bases left unmatched: 7.

The rearrangement links TRBV7-9 to TRBJ1-2, with D hard to call. V lost 4 bases, J lost 3 bases, and 15 bases lay in between. This CDR3 region has 15 residues. Germline CDR1 SEHNR, CDR2 FQNEAQ (reference sequence). This CDR3 is CASSYTAPPDYGYTF. The CDR3 coding sequence is TGTGCCAGCAGCTATACAGCACCACCCGACTATGGCTACACCTTC.

This clone was counted between two and nine times. The chain couples TRBV7-9 to TRBJ1-2; 8 nucleotides line up with TRBD1. This CDR3 comprises 16 residues. The germline V gene encodes CDR1 SEHNR and CDR2 FQNEAQ (reference sequence). V was pared by 5 bases and J by 1 base, with 9 bases of the junction left unmatched. Here the CDR3 DNA reads TGTGCCAGCAGCCAGGGGGCCTGGGACCGTAACTATGGCTACACCTTC. This codes for CASSQGAWDRNYGYTF.

This chain links TRBV2 with TRBJ2-5, with 9 bases matching TRBD2. This CDR3 is 17 amino acids long. CDR1 is SNHLY, CDR2 FYNNEI, per germline. V was pared by 8 bases and J by 2 bases, with 15 bases of the junction left unmatched. The CDR3 protein is CASSGGGAPVGQETQYF. In DNA, the CDR3 is TGTGCCAGCTCTGGCGGGGGGGCCCCGGTTGGGCAAGAGACCCAGTACTTC.

The genes are TRBV28 and TRBJ1-2; the match to TRBD1 covers 9 bases. Per germline, CDR1 MDHEN and CDR2 SYDVKM. There are 15 residues in the CDR3. J gave up 1 base and V 6 bases, and 6 bases lay outside the gene matches. The CDR3 is CASSRRDRVNYGYTF. The CDR3 DNA is TGTGCCAGCAGCCGGAGGGACAGGGTTAACTATGGCTACACCTTC.

This clone is a singleton in its sample. The chain has TRBV9 and TRBJ1-6; D call uncertain. The V end lost 0 bases, the J end lost 7 bases, and 11 bases lay between the germline ends. From germline, CDR1 is SGDLS and CDR2 YYNGEE. CDR3 length: 15 residues. In DNA form, the CDR3 reads TGTGCCAGCAGCGTAGAGCAGAGAGTAAATTCACCCCTCCACTTT. The encoded protein is CASSVEQRVNSPLHF. The full variable domain, in which reference TRBV9 and TRBJ1-6 provide the parts outside the CDR3, is DSGVTQTPKHLITATGQRVTLRCSPRSGDLSVYWYQQSLDQGLQFLIQYYNGEERAKGNILERFSAQQFPDLHSELNLSSLELGDSALYFCASSVEQRVNSPLHFGNGTRLTVT.